This T cell receptor beta chain emerged from a study of blood T cell repertoires in COVID-19. About the research overall: T cells, B-cell-depleted T cells, or PBMCs supplied cDNA or gDNA.

This clone occurred once. Assay used: immunoSEQ multiplex PCR; TCRdb lists only in-frame clones, some missing. This table has 210,000 or so clones, roughly 86% appearing once. V shed 4 bases and J shed 5 bases, with 18 bases lying between them. Germline CDR1 is SGHRS and CDR2 is YFSETQ. This CDR3 region has 15 residues. The receptor was isolated from a woman aged 60-75 years with acute or convalescent COVID-19. The sequenced sample was peripheral blood. The chain carries TRBV5-1 and TRBJ2-5; D might be TRBD2 (5 bases). The DNA of the CDR3 is TGCGCCAGCAGCCCGGTGGGTGGCCGCGGGGAGACCCAGTACTTC. Its protein product is CASSPVGGRGETQYF.